The rows below give T cell receptor beta chains drawn from one sample of a study of blood T cell repertoires in COVID-19. Only in-frame clones appear in the TCRdb table, and some are missing; sequencing was by immunoSEQ multiplex PCR. The table includes fewer than 35,000 clones, around 91% detected once. Sequencing was carried out using peripheral blood. The receptors were gathered from a man between 60 and 70 years old with active COVID-19. CDR3s include the opening cysteine and the closing phenylalanine or tryptophan. The D gene is left open where the match is weak. Size is omitted from some rows. Given values are once, few, many or a class for expanded clones.

v_gene,abundance,j_gene,d_gene,CDR3nt,CDR3aa
TRBV2,once,TRBJ1-1,-,TGTGCCAGCAGTCTCAGGGTCATGAACACTGAAGCTTTCTTT,CASSLRVMNTEAFF
TRBV28,-,TRBJ2-3,-,TGTGCCAGCAGTTTGGGAGTATTCACAGATACGCAGTATTTT,CASSLGVFTDTQYF
TRBV7-2,-,TRBJ1-2,TRBD1,TGTGCCAGCAGCTTAGGGGCAGGGGGTAACTATGGCTACACCTTC,CASSLGAGGNYGYTF
TRBV3-1/TRBV3-2,-,TRBJ2-7,-,TGTGCCAGCAGCGCCATGAGCAACTCCTACGAGCAGTACTTC,CASSAMSNSYEQYF
TRBV18,-,TRBJ1-2,-,TGTGCCAGCTCAACGGGACCGCCGGGGGTTGGACCGGGGGGCTACACCTTC,CASSTGPPGVGPGGYTF
TRBV5-1,-,TRBJ2-7,-,TGCGCCAGCAGCTGGGGACAACTATCTGGCGAGCAGTACTTC,CASSWGQLSGEQYF
TRBV6-2/TRBV6-3,-,TRBJ2-3,TRBD2,TGTGCCAGCAGTTTCCTAGCGGGGAGCACAGATACGCAGTATTTT,CASSFLAGSTDTQYF
TRBV11-2,-,TRBJ1-1,-,TGTGCCAGCAGGGGGGGACGAAAGGTCATGAACACTGAAGCTTTCTTT,CASRGGRKVMNTEAFF
TRBV18,-,TRBJ2-2,-,TGTGCCAGCTCAACATATACCCCCGGGGTCACCGGGGAGCTGTTTTTT,CASSTYTPGVTGELFF
TRBV6-1,once,TRBJ1-6,TRBD1,TGTGCCAGCAGTGAGCCGGGACAGGGGGGAAATTCACCCCTCCACTTT,CASSEPGQGGNSPLHF
TRBV7-9,-,TRBJ2-5,TRBD1,TGTGCCAGCAGCGAGACAGGGGCCGGGGAGACCCAGTACTTC,CASSETGAGETQYF
TRBV6-1,-,TRBJ2-7,TRBD2,TGTGCCAGCAGTACAAGCGGGGGGGCCGCCTACGAGCAGTACTTC,CASSTSGGAAYEQYF
TRBV11-2,-,TRBJ2-2,-,TGTGCCAGCAGGACACTTTCAAGGGGTATGAGCACCGGGGAGCTGTTTTTT,CASRTLSRGMSTGELFF
TRBV12-3/TRBV12-4,once,TRBJ1-6,-,TGTGCCAGCAGTTTCGTCAGGGATTCACCCCTCCACTTT,CASSFVRDSPLHF
TRBV4-1,-,TRBJ1-4,-,TGCGCCAGCAGCCAAGACTATCCGTTGAAACTGTTTTTT,CASSQDYPLKLFF
TRBV4-2,-,TRBJ1-3,-,TGTGCCAGCAGCCAAGTTCTAGAAGGAAACACCATATATTTT,CASSQVLEGNTIYF
TRBV19,-,TRBJ1-1,-,TGTGCCAGTAGTCCAGGGAATACGAACACTGAAGCTTTCTTT,CASSPGNTNTEAFF
TRBV5-6,-,TRBJ1-1,-,TGTGCCAGCAGCTTTCCGGAGATGAACACTGAAGCTTTCTTT,CASSFPEMNTEAFF
TRBV15,-,TRBJ2-7,TRBD2,TGTGCCACCAGCTCCGCTGTTGGGGCTAGCGGGATCTACGAGCAGTACTTC,CATSSAVGASGIYEQYF
TRBV2,once,TRBJ2-5,TRBD2,TGTGCCAGCAGTGAAACCGTAGCGGGAGCCCGGACCCAGTACTTC,CASSETVAGARTQYF
TRBV29-1,-,TRBJ1-1,-,TGCAGCGTTGACGGCCAGGGTGGCACTGAAGCTTTCTTT,CSVDGQGGTEAFF
TRBV7-9,-,TRBJ1-1,-,TGTGCCAGCAGCTCCACGGGAGGGTTGGGCACTGAAGCTTTCTTT,CASSSTGGLGTEAFF
TRBV19,-,TRBJ1-1,-,TGTGCCAGTAGCCCTGGGCCGCTTGAAGCTTTCTTT,CASSPGPLEAFF
TRBV18,-,TRBJ2-7,TRBD2,TGTGCCAGCTCCACTATGGGACTAGCGGGGGCCCTTTCATCCTACGAGCAGTACTTC,CASSTMGLAGALSSYEQYF
TRBV6-5,-,TRBJ2-7,TRBD1,TGTGCCAGCAGCCGGGACAGGGGGCGCGAGCAGTACTTC,CASSRDRGREQYF
TRBV7-9,-,TRBJ1-2,-,TGTGCCAGCAGCCCAGGGTATGGCTACACCTTC,CASSPGYGYTF
TRBV6-2/TRBV6-3,-,TRBJ2-1,TRBD2,TGTGCCAGCAGCCCCGGGGGGGGCCCCTACAATGAGCAGTTCTTC,CASSPGGGPYNEQFF
TRBV7-8,-,TRBJ1-5,TRBD1,TGTGCCAGCAGCTCAGGGGGCTTAAGCAATCAGCCCCAGCATTTT,CASSSGGLSNQPQHF
TRBV7-9,-,TRBJ1-1,-,TGTGCCAGCAGGCTAACCATGAACACTGAAGCTTTCTTT,CASRLTMNTEAFF
TRBV9,-,TRBJ1-4,-,TGTGCCAGCAGCGGAGCAAACGGTGAAAAACTGTTTTTT,CASSGANGEKLFF
TRBV19,once,TRBJ2-1,TRBD1,TGTGCCAGTAGTATGATAGGGGATACAGGGGGCCCCTACAATGAGCAGTTCTTC,CASSMIGDTGGPYNEQFF
TRBV7-3,-,TRBJ1-2,-,TGTGCCAGCAGCTTAACGGGGGGTCCCTATGGCTACACCTTC,CASSLTGGPYGYTF
TRBV7-2,-,TRBJ2-7,TRBD2,TGTGCCAGCACTTGTTTGGGGGGGGACGGAGAGCAGTACTTC,CASTCLGGDGEQYF
TRBV19,-,TRBJ1-6,-,TGTGCCACACAGGGATATTATAATTCACCCCTCCACTTT,CATQGYYNSPLHF
TRBV9,-,TRBJ1-1,-,TGTGCCAGCAGCGTAGGGTACACATTGAACACTGAAGCTTTCTTT,CASSVGYTLNTEAFF
TRBV5-1,-,TRBJ2-6,-,TGCGCCAGCAGCCTTACAACTGGGGCCAACGTCCTGACTTTC,CASSLTTGANVLTF
TRBV7-2,-,TRBJ2-5,TRBD2,TGTGCCAGCAGCTCGAGACTAGCGGGGGGTGCAGAGACCCAGTACTTC,CASSSRLAGGAETQYF
TRBV9,-,TRBJ1-5,-,TGTGCCAGCAGCCCTGGGGGCATCGGTCAGCCCCAGCATTTT,CASSPGGIGQPQHF
TRBV7-2,-,TRBJ2-1,TRBD2,TGTGCCAGCAGCTTATCACCGGGCGGGGGGGCCGACGAGCAGTTCTTC,CASSLSPGGGADEQFF
TRBV19,-,TRBJ2-3,TRBD2,TGTGCCAGTAGTATTGTCGGCGGGGGGCCCACAGATACGCAGTATTTT,CASSIVGGGPTDTQYF
TRBV3-1/TRBV3-2,-,TRBJ2-5,-,TGTGCCAGCAGCCAATGGACAATAAAGTACTTC,CASSQWTIKYF
TRBV27,once,TRBJ2-1,TRBD1,TGTGCCAGCAAGGGCTTCGGGACAGGGATCAATGAGCAGTTCTTC,CASKGFGTGINEQFF
TRBV7-3,-,TRBJ2-3,-,TGTGCCAGCAGCCCGGGGGAAATCACAGATACGCAGTATTTT,CASSPGEITDTQYF
TRBV5-1,-,TRBJ2-5,-,TGCGCCAGCAGCGAACTAGCTCAAGAGACCCAGTACTTC,CASSELAQETQYF
TRBV24-1,-,TRBJ2-2,-,TGTGCCACCAGTGATTATGAGACCGGGGAGCTGTTTTTT,CATSDYETGELFF
TRBV4-3,-,TRBJ2-7,-,TGCGCCAGCAGCCAAGATAAGAGTTTCGACGAGCAGTACTTC,CASSQDKSFDEQYF
TRBV9,-,TRBJ1-1,-,TGTGCCAGCAGCGTAGCAAACAGCATGAACACTGAAGCTTTCTTT,CASSVANSMNTEAFF
TRBV7-2,-,TRBJ2-2,-,TGTGCCAGCAGACAGCCGCGTGGCAACACCGGGGAGCTGTTTTTT,CASRQPRGNTGELFF
TRBV3-1/TRBV3-2,-,TRBJ1-1,-,TGTGCCAGCAGCCCCTATTACCCAGGGAAACAGAGAGACACTGAAGCTTTCTTT,CASSPYYPGKQRDTEAFF
TRBV5-1,-,TRBJ2-7,TRBD1,TGCGCCAGCAGCTTACAGGGGACGGTCTTAGAGCAGTACTTC,CASSLQGTVLEQYF
TRBV7-8,-,TRBJ1-2,-,TGTGCCAGCAGCTTACAAGGCAGGAGCGGCTATGGCTACACCTTC,CASSLQGRSGYGYTF
TRBV2,-,TRBJ2-5,TRBD1,TGTGCCAGCAGTAACAGGGGTGGCCAAGAGACCCAGTACTTC,CASSNRGGQETQYF
TRBV5-6,once,TRBJ2-5,-,TGTGCCAGCAGCTTAACTAGTGAGGAGACCCAGTACTTC,CASSLTSEETQYF
TRBV10-2,-,TRBJ1-1,-,TGCGCCAGCAAAGAGACAGGGAACACTGAAGCTTTCTTT,CASKETGNTEAFF